This TCR beta chain was sequenced for a study of blood T cell repertoires in COVID-19. Study details: The study drew acute and convalescent COVID-19 samples from the United States, Italy and Spain. The cDNA or gDNA used as material had been derived from T cells, B-cell-depleted T cells, or PBMCs.

In the original workflow: Researchers report that nucleated cell counts were estimated from reference gene primer amplification. Measured with immunoSEQ multiplex PCR; TCRdb has only the in-frame clones, and not every one. V and J calls and clone size are as listed in that table; D and trimming were resolved from the DNA. This sample has about 90,000 clones, with around 81% found just once. The sample consisted of peripheral blood. This sequence originates from a man aged 45-65 years with acute or convalescent COVID-19.

DNA for the CDR3: TGTGCCTTAAGGCTACAGGGCTACGAGCAGTACTTC. Translating it yields CALRLQGYEQYF. V gene TRBV30 combines with J gene TRBJ2-7, with D perhaps matching TRBD1 (6 bases). Germline-derived CDR1 and CDR2 are GTSNPN and SVGIG (reference sequence). This CDR3 contains 12 residues. Trimming left V 7 bases short and J 3 bases short, with 13 bases between.